The sequence of this TCR beta chain was determined in a study of cytomegalovirus exposure and HLA in healthy donors (dated by TCRdb to the late 2010s). With regard to the full study: An earlier analysis of approximately 590 of the donors reported approximately 300 Gb of sequence data and some 120 million unique TCR beta sequences from 150 million to 200 million T cells. Around 320 gigabases of sequencing data and tens of millions of unique TCR sequences were included in an early release covering around 600 HLA-typed donors. Among the roughly 370 genotyped donors, around 81% belonged to the genetic ancestry cluster associated with self-reported Caucasian donors. The study was designed to test whether signatures of past pathogen exposure could be identified by cataloging public T cell receptors. The study used immunosequencing to profile the T cell repertoires of around 600 subjects and linked those repertoires to cytomegalovirus serostatus. Besides the first cohort of roughly 700 subjects, a separate validation cohort made up of 120 different subjects was used. The study combined high-throughput TCR immunosequencing, statistical association of individual TCRs with disease status, and machine learning to predict cytomegalovirus infection status. To study patterns of TCR occurrence, a later analysis re-analyzed previously published TCR beta repertoires from 666 donors and added high-resolution HLA genotyping. Rather than using new phenotypic data, the later analysis identified candidate immune exposures from TCR beta sequences and from how often those sequences occurred across donors. In an earlier analysis of roughly 600 of the donors, high-throughput TCR beta sequencing was used to judge whether each TCR beta V gene segment behaved as functional or pseudogenic. Donor age, sex, ethnicity and CMV serostatus were compiled together with the repertoire data. A later genetic analysis took genome-wide SNP genotypes for about three fifths of the roughly 670 donors and used that subset as a discovery cohort. Every repertoire in the discovery cohort had been generated on one and the same sequencing platform. HLA typing covered class I and class II loci at four-digit resolution. The number of typed donors differed by locus: about 620-630 for A, B, C, DRB1 and DQB1; 522 for DQA1; 600 to 610 for DPA1; and 400 to 480 for DPB1. Four or five DR-DQ haplotypes were handled as single units for association and clustering because linkage in the cohort was strong. On average, about 200,000 unique TCR beta nucleotide sequences were sequenced per donor among 398 genotyped donors of the cohort, with roughly 18% of those sequences being non-productive.

Library preparation employed the immunoSEQ multiplex PCR assay. For the multiplex PCR, a mixture combining 60 forward primers for TCR Vbeta segments and 13 reverse primers for TCR Jbeta segments was used. Amplification of the CDR3 region of rearranged TCR beta genes was performed with a multiplex PCR assay on genomic DNA. Amplified TCR beta libraries were sequenced as 87-base-pair reads on the Illumina HiSeq System. Processing in the source paper ran as follows. A later analysis tallied around 82 million unique TCR beta chains across the 660 or so repertoires, and about 10 million of those chains were shared by two or more donors. Raw reads were error-corrected and collapsed into unique sequences by a nearest-neighbor algorithm in which closely related sequences were merged to remove PCR and sequencing errors. Alignment of CDR3 sequences to IMGT reference sequences was used to assign V, D and J gene segments. For a sequence to be retained, at least a six-nucleotide match to both a V gene segment and a J gene segment was required. A rearrangement was called productive if the CDR3 had no stop codons and remained in frame with V and J, and every other rearrangement was called non-productive. CDR3 was defined by IMGT convention, running from the second conserved V-encoded cysteine to the conserved J-encoded phenylalanine. The earlier analysis of about 610 of the donors excluded any sequence lacking an unambiguous match to a single V gene segment. In an earlier analysis of 450 to 700 of the donors, V segments were called functional above 56.7% productive rearrangements and were called segregating when the between-donor standard deviation exceeded 5%. A statistical classification framework was built for diagnosing cytomegalovirus status from the catalog of TCR beta chain sequences. In a later analysis, V and J genes were assigned by comparing TCR nucleotide sequences against IMGT/GENE-DB human TR gene sequences. The TCRdist pipeline was used in a later analysis to assign CDR3 sequences and most-parsimonious VDJ recombination scenarios. In a later analysis, every TCR beta chain was defined by the combination of its CDR3 amino acid sequence and its V-gene family, and reads without a unique V-gene family were dropped. To address suspected cross-contamination and a sequencing artifact, a later analysis removed approximately 600 highly shared, low-generation-probability nucleotide sequences. In a later analysis, a clonal expansion index was calculated for each public chain from normalized within-repertoire ranks of inferred template counts. A later analysis computed generation probabilities with a VDJ recombination model fitted to out-of-frame rearrangements, and checked the results against IGoR. In a later analysis, hypergeometric tests were used to score TCR-TCR, TCR-HLA and TCR-CMV co-occurrence, with a repertoire-size bias correction applied to TCR pairs. In a later analysis, false discovery rates were estimated by permuting HLA or CMV assignments 20 times. In a later analysis, co-occurring TCRs were grouped using DBSCAN, and TCRdist sequence similarity was added for clustering within HLA-allele-positive subsets. Co-occurrence clustering excluded repertoires with fewer than 30,000 or more than 120,000 public chains, plus five with anomalous nucleotide sharing. TCRdb's version of the immuneACCESS table is confined to in-frame rearrangements and falls short of the full clone set. An unresolved V gene accounts for under half of the shortfall where checked; the remainder is of unknown origin. The V and J calls and the clone size are those of that table, but D and trimming were determined from the DNA. This sample gives about 140,000 clones in total; 73% of them show up just once. 1% to 1.5% of the sample belongs to the ten largest clones.

As regards this clone: Its target antigen remains unknown. No base quality values were provided; no much bigger clone lies one nucleotide off.

What the work shows at the level of the full study, not this receptor alone: A further reported finding was that TCR beta sequences accurately predicted the HLA-A and HLA-B alleles for most subjects in the first cohort. Because some donors lacked HLA typing at each locus, the association tests relied only on the typed subset. The study listed 164 TCR beta chains as associated with cytomegalovirus. Roughly uniform sequencing depth across donors was assumed in presence/absence analyses, although this assumption may not hold. When HLA alleles, especially DR and DQ, strongly co-occurred, attributing TCR associations to individual alleles was difficult. Correlated functional status among segregating V segments might be attributable to linkage disequilibrium, but an unknown experimental factor could not be ruled out. In a later analysis, the rate of TCR association differed among HLA loci, with DRB1 alleles having the most associated TCRs and HLA-C alleles having the fewest. An earlier analysis of around 540 of the donors showed that most TCR beta V segments appeared in productive rearrangements either about 90% or about 30% of the time, which broadly matched IMGT annotations. It was suggested by the authors that the approach could potentially be generalized to other disease states and immunological phenotypes. Some IMGT-functional V segments, including TRBV6-2 and TRBV6-3, could not be distinguished by the 87-base-pair reads and were therefore excluded. A cluster of highly shared sequence variants was judged likely to represent a technical artifact of the sequencing pipeline. Because counts were too low, some 16 rarely observed V segments, including chromosome 9 orphons, were excluded from the earlier analysis of a few hundred of the donors. Most TCR sequences were seen in very few donors, while some public TCRs were found in many individuals. Immune exposure information for the cohort was limited to CMV serostatus. At a false discovery rate of 0.05, a later analysis linked under 20,000 TCR beta sequences to specific HLA alleles. According to a later analysis, most CMV-associated TCR beta chains appeared to be HLA-restricted, and the HLA associations seemed to be driven largely by CMV exposure. Only TCR beta chains were sequenced in this cohort, and the absence of alpha or paired-chain data limited detectable features. According to a later genetic analysis, donors in an Asian-associated ancestry cluster had fewer N-insertions in productive TCRs than the approximately 650-donor mean. The classifier was reported to diagnose cytomegalovirus status with high specificity and sensitivity in both the original and validation cohorts. A later analysis reported that several top co-occurrence clusters appeared linked to parvovirus B19, influenza, CMV and Epstein-Barr virus. An association between a missense DCLRE1C variant and V-gene and J-gene trimming of TCR beta chains was found in a later genetic analysis and replicated in an independent cohort. In vitro tests confirmed that a few of the cytomegalovirus-associated TCR beta chains recognize cytomegalovirus antigens. Compared with equally common non-associated chains, HLA-associated TCR beta chains in a later analysis were more clonally expanded and had lower generation probabilities.

The cohort was made up of under 800 healthy bone marrow donors. All cohort members were sampled while nominally healthy, although unrecorded immune exposures were likely present. The donor tested CMV seronegative and was one of the 352 seronegative cohort members. A peripheral blood sample was provided by each donor, and peripheral blood mononuclear cells were used for TCR beta sequencing. Genomic DNA extraction from the blood cell samples was performed with the Qiagen DNeasy Blood Extraction Kit. V and J are truncated by 1 base and 4 bases respectively, leaving an intervening sequence of 12 bases. Looking up the germline V gene yields CDR1 MGHRA and CDR2 YSYEKL. The CDR3 runs 15 residues from the cysteine to the phenylalanine. Just CDR3 DNA is preserved here, 45 bases in frame from base 1.

The V gene is TRBV4-1 and the J gene is TRBJ2-3; the best D guess is TRBD2, with 5 bases matching. The receptor was derived from a woman between 40 and 50 years old in good health and CMV-seronegative. Sequencing was done on a sample of PBMCs. This receptor carries the CDR3 CASSQVSSRSDTQYF. The DNA is TGCGCCAGCAGCCAAGTGTCTAGCCGTTCAGATACGCAGTATTTT.